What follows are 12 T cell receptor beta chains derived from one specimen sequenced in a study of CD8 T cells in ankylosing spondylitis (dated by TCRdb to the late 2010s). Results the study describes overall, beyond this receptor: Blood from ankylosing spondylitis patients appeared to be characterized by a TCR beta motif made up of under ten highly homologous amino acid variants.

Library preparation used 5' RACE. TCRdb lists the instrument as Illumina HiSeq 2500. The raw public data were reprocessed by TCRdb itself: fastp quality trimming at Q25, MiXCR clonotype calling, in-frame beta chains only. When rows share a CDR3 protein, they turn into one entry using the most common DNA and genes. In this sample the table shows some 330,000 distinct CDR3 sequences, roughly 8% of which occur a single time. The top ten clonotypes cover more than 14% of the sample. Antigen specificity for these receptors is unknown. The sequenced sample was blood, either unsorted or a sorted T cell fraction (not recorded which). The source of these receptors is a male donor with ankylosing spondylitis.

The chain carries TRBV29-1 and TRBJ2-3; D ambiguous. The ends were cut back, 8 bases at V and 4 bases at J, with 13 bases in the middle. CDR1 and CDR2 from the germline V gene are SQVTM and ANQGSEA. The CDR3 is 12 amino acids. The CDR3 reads CSSQYPSDTQYF. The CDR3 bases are TGCAGCAGTCAGTATCCGTCAGATACGCAGTATTTT.

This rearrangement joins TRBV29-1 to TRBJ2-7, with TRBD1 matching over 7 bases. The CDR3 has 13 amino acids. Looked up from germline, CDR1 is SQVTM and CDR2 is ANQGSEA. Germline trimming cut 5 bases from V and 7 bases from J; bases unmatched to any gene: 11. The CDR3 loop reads CSVRQGGRNEQYF. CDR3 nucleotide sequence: TGCAGCGTTCGACAGGGCGGGCGGAATGAGCAGTACTTC.

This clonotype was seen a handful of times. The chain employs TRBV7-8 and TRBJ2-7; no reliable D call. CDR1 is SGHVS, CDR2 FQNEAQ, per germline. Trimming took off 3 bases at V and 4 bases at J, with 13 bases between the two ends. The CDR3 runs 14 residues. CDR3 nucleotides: TGTGCCAGCAGCTTCCTCGGTCCCGGGTACGAGCAGTACTTC. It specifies CASSFLGPGYEQYF.

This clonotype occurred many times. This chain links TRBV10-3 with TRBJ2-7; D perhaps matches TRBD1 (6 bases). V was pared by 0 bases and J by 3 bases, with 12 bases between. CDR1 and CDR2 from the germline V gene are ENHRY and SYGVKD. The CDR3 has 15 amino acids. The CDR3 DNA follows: TGTGCCATCAGTGAGTCTGAGGGACACCTCTACGAGCAGTACTTC. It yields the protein CAISESEGHLYEQYF.

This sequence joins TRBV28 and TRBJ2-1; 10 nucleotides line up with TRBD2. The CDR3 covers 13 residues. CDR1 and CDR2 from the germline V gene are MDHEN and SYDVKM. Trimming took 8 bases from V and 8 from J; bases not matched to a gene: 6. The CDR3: CASFPSGRHEQFF. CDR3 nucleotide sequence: TGTGCCAGCTTCCCTAGCGGGAGACATGAGCAGTTCTTC.

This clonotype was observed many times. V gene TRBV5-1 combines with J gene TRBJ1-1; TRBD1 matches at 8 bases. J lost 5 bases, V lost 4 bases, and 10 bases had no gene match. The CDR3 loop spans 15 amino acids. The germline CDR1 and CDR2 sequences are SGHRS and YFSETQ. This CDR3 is CASSTRDRKGTEAFF. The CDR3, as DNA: TGCGCCAGCAGCACCAGGGACAGGAAAGGGACTGAAGCTTTCTTT. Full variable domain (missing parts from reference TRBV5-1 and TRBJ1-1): KAGVTQTPRYLIKTRGQQVTLSCSPISGHRSVSWYQQTPGQGLQFLFEYFSETQRNKGNFPGRFSGRQFSNSRSEMNVSTLELGDSALYLCASSTRDRKGTEAFFGQGTRLTVV.

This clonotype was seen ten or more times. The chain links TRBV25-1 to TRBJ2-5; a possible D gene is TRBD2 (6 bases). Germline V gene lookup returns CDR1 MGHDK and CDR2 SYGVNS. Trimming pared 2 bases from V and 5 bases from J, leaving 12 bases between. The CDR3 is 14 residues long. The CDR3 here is CASSEPGDSETQYF. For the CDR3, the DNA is TGTGCCAGCAGTGAACCCGGGGACTCGGAGACCCAGTACTTC.

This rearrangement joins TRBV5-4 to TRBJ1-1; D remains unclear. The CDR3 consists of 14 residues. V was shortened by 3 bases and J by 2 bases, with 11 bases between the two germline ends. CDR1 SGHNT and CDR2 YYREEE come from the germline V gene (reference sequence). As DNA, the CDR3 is TGTGCCAGCAGCTATGACAAGATCAACACTGAAGCTTTCTTT. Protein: CASSYDKINTEAFF.

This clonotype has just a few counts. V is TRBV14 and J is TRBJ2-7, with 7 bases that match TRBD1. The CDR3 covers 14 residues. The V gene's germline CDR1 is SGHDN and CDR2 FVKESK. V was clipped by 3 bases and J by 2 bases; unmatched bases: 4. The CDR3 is CASSQGQTTYEQYF. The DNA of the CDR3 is TGTGCCAGCAGCCAGGGACAGACCACCTACGAGCAGTACTTC.

The chain's CDR3 is CASSIVKAGAGYYNEQFF. The CDR3 DNA reads TGTGCCAGTAGTATAGTAAAAGCGGGAGCTGGTTACTACAATGAGCAGTTCTTC. The rearrangement uses TRBV19 and TRBJ2-1; TRBD2 matches at 8 bases. The CDR3 totals 18 residues. From germline, CDR1 is LNHDA and CDR2 SQIVND (reference sequence). V trimming: 1 base; J trimming: 3 bases; junction bases outside the gene matches: 11.

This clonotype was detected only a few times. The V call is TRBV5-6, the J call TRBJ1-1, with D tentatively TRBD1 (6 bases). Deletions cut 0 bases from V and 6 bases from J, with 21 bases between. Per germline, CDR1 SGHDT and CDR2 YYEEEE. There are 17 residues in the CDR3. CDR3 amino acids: CASSLAPGNRANPEAFF. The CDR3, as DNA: TGTGCCAGCAGCTTGGCCCCTGGGAACAGGGCAAACCCTGAAGCTTTCTTT.

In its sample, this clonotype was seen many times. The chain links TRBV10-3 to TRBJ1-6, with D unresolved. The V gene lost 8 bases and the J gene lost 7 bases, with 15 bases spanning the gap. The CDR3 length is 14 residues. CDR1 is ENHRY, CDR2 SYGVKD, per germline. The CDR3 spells CAIGIPAENSPLHF. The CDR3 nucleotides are TGTGCCATCGGGATACCAGCCGAGAATTCACCCCTCCACTTT.